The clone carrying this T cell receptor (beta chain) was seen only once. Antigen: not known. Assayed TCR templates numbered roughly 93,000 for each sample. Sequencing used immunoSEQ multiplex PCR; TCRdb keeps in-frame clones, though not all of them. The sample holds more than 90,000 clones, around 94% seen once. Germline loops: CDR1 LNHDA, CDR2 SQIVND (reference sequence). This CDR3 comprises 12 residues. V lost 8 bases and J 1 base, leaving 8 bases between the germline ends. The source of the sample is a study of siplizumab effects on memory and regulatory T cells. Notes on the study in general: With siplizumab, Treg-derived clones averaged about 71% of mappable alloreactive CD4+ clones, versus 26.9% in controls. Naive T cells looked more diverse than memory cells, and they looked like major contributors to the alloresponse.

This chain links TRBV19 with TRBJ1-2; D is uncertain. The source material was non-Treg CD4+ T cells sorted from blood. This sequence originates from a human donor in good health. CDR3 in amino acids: CASSRINYGYTF. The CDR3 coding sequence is TGTGCCAGTTCCCGGATTAACTATGGCTACACCTTC.